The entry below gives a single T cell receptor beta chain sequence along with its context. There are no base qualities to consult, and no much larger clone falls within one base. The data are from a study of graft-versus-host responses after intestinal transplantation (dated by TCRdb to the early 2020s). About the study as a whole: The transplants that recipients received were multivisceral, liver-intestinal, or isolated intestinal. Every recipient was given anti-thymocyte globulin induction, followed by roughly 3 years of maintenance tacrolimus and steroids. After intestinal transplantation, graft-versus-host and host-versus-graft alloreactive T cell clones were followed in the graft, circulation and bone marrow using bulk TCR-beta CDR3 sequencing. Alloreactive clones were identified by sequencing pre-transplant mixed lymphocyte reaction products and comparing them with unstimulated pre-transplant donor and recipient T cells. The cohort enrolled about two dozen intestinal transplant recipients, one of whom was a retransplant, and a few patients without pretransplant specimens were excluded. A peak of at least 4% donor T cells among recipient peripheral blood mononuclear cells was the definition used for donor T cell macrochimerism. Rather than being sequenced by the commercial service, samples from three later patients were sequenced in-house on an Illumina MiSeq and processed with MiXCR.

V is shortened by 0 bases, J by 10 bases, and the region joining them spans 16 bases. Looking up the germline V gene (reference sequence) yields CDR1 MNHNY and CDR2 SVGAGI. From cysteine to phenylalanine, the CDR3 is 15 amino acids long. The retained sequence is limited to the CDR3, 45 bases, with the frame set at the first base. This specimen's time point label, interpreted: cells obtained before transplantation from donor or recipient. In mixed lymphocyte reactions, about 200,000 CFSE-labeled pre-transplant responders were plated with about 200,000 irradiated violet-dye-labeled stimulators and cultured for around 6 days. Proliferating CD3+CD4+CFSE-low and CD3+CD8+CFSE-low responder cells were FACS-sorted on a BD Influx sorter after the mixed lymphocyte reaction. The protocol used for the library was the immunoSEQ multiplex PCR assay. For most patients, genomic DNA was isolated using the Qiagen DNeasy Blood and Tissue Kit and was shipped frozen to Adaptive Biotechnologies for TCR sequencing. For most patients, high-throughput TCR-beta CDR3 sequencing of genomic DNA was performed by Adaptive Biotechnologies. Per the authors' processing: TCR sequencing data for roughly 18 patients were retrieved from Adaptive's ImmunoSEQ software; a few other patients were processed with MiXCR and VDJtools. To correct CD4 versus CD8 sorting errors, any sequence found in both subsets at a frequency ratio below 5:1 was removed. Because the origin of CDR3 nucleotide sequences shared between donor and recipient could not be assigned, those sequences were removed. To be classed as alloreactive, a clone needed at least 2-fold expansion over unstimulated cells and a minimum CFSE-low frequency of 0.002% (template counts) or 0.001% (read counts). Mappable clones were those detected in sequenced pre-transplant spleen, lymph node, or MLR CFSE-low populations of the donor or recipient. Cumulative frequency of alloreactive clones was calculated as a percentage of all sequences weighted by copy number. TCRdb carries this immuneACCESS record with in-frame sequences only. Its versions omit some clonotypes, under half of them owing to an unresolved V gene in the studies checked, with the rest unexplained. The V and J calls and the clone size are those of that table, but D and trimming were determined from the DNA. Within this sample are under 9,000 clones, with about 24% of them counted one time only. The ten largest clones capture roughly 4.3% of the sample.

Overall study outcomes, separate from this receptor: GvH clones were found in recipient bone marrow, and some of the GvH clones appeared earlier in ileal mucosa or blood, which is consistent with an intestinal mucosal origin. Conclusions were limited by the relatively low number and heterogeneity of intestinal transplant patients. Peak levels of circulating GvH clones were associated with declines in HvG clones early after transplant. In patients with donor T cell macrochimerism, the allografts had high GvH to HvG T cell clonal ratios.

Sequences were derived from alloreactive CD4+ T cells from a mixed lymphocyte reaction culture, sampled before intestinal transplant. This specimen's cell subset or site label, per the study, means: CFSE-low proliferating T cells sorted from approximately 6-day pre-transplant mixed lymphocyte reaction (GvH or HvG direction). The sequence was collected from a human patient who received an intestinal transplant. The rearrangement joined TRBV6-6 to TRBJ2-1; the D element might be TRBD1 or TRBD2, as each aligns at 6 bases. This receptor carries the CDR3 CASSYSIGPGGEQFF. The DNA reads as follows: TGTGCCAGCAGTTACTCGATAGGGCCCGGGGGCGAGCAGTTCTTC.